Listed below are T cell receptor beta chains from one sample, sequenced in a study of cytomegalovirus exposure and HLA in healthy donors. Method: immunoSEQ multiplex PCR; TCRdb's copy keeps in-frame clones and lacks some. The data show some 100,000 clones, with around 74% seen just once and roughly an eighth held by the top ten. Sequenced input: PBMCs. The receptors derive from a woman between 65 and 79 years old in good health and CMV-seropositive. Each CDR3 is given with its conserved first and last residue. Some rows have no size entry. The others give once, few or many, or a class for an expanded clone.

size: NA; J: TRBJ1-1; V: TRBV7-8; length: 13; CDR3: CASSLAESNEAFF
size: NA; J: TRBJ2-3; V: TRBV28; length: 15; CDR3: CASNLGTGGIDTQYF
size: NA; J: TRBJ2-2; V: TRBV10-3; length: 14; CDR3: CAISEDRSTGELFF
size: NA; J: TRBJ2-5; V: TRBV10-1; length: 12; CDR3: CASSGTEETQYF
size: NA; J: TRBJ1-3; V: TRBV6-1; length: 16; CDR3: CASSGRETGAGNTIYF
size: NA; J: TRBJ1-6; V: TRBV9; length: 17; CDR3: CASSVDSISSYNSPLHF
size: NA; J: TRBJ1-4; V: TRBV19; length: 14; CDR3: CASSISFRDEKLFF
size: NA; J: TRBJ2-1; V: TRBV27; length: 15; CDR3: CASSLAGVGYNEQFF
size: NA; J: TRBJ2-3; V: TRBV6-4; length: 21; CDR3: CASSDPTSGGALGFSPDTQYF
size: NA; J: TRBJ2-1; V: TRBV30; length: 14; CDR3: CAWSTSGSYNEQFF
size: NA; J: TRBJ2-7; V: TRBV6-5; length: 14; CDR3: CASSSPRPPYEQYF
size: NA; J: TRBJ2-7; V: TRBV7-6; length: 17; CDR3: CASSSPGLALSSYEQYF
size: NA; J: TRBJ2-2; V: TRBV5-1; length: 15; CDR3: CASTTSGMDTGELFF
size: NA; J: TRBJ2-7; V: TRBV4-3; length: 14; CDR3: CASSQEHGTYEQYF
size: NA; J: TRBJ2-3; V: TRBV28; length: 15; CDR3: CASSSRRRNTDTQYF
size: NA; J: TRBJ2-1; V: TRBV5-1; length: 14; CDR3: CASSFTGTDNEQFF
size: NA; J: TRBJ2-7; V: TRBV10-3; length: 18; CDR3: CAISEFGPLDSLGYEQYF
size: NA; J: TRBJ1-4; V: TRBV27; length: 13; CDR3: CASSFVAGEKLFF
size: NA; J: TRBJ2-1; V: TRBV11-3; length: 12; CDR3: CASSWTENEQFF
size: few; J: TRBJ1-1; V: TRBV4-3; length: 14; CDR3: CASSQVLETGGAFF
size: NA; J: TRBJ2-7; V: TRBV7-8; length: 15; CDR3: CASSLTRLAGGLQYF
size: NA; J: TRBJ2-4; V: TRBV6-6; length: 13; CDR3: CASSPSQGALQYF
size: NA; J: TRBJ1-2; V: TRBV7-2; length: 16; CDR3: CASSLALRGNNYGYTF
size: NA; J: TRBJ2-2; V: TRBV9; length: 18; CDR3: CASSVGVLAGKNTGELFF
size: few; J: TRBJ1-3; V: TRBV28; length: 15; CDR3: CASRPSHRDRNTIYF
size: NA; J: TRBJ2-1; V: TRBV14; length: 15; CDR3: CASSPQRDPYNEQFF
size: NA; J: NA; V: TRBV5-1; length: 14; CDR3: CASSLRTGPYEQYF
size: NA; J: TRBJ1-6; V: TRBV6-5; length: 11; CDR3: CASSYEGALHF
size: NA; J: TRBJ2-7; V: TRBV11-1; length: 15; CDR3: CASSLPAGTPYEQYF
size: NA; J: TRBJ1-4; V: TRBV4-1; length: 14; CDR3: CASSSPGQVEKLFF
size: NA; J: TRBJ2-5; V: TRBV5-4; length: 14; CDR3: CASSSQGGRETQYF
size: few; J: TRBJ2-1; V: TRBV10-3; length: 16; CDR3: CAISVVAAGLGNEQFF
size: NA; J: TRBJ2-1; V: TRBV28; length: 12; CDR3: CASSDLGRGQFF
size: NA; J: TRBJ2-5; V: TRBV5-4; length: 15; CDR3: CASSQGGTTQETQYF
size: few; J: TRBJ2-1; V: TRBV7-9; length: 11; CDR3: CASSPGGAPFF
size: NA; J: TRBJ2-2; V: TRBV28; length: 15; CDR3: CASRTGQLVTGELFF
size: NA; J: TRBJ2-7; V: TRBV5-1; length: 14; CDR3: CASCSGTGGDEQYF
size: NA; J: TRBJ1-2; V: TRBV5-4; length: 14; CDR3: CASSLGGGGHGYTF
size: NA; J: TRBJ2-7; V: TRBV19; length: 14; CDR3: CASSIWDSSYEQYF
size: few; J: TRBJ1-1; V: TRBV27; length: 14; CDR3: CASSLGTVNTEAFF